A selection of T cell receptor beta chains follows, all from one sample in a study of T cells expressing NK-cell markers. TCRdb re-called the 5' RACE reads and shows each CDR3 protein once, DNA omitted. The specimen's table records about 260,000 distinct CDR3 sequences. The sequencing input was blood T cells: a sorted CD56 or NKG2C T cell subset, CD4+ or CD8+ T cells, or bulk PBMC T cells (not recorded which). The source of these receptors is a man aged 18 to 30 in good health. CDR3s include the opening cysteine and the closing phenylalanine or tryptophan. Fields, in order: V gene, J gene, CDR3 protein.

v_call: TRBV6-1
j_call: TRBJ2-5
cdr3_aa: CASSTTQQGGRETQYF

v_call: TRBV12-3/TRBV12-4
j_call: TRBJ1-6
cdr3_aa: CASSSDSPLHF

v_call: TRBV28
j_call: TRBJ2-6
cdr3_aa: CASSPGTVGANVLTF

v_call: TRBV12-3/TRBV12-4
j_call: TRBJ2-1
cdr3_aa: CASSPSTSGSNNEQFF

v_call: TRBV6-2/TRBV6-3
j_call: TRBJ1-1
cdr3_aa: CASSNGDRVNTEAFF

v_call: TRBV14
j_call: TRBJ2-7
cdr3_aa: CASSSRTGVSYEQYF

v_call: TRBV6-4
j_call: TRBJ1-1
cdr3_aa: CASSRDRGSTEAFF

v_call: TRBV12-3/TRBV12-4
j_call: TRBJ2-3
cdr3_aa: CASSLGGSRTDTQYF

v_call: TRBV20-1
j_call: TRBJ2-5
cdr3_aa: CSALEVGQQETQYF

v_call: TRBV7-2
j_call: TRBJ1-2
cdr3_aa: CASSLAPGEYGYTF

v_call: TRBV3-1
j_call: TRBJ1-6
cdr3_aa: CASSQRDSNSPLHF

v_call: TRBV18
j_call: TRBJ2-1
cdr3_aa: CASSPAGLMGQFF

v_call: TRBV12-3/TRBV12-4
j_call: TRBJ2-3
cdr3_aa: CASSLSPLAGVADTQYF

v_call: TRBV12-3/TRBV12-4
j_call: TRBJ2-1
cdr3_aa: CASRDSNEQFF

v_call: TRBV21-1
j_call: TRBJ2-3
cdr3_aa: CASSKGREGSTSTDTQYF

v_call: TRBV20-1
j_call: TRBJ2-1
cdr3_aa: CSARTGTYNEQFF

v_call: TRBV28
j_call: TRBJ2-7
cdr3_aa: CASSFAGEDEQYF

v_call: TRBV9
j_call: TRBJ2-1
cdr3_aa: CASSAGRREGEQFF

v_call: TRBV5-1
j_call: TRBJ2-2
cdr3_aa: CASSLIGTDTGELFF

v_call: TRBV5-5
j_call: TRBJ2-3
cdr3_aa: CASSLVSASTDTQYF

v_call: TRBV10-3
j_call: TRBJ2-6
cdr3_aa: CAISASGGTASSGANVLTF

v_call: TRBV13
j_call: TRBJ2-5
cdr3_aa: CASSLRVPETQYF

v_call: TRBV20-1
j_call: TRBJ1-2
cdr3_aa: CSARDYQSGYTF

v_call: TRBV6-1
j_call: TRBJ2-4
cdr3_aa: CASSPSVLAKNIQYF

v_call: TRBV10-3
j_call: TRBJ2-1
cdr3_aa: CAISRDGATGQFF

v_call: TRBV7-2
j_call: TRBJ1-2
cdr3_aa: CASSFSSKHGYTF

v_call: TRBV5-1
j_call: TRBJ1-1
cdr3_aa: CASSLGSIGGTEAFF

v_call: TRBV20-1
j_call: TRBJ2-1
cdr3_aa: CSARVGHSSYNEQFF

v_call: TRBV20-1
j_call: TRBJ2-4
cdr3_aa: CSASRGNIQYF

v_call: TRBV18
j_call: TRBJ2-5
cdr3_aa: CASSLRPGQTFKTQYF

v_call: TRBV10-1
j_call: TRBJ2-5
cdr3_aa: CASSDPGETQYF

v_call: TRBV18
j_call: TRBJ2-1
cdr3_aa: CASSPDSVNEQFF

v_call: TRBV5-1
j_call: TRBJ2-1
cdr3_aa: CASSRLGLGYDEQFF

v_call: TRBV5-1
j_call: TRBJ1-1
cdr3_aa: CASSPPGRGQEAFF

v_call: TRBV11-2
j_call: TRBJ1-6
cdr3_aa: CASSLEGRRDSPLHF

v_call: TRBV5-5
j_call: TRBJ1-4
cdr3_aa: CASSFMGEANEKLFF

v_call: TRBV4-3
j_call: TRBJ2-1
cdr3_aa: CASSQGTSGRWNEQFF

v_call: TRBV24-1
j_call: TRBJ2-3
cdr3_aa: CATARDRGTDTQYF

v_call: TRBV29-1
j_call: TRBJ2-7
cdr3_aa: CSVPGGGSLRGEQYF

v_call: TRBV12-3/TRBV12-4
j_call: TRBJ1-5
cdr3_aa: CASTWTGADNQPQHF

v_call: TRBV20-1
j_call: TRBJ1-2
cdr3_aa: CSATREGWVGYTF

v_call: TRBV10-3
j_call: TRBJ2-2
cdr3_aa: CAISPAGTANTGELFF

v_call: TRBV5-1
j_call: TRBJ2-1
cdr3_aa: CASSKTGGTSYNEQFF

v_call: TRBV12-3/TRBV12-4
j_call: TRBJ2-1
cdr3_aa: CASSLGQGPRSPYNEQFF

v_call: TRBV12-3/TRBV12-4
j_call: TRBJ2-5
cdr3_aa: CASSATRSGTQYF

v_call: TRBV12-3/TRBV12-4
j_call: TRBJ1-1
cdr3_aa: CASSWAAGFRDAEAFF

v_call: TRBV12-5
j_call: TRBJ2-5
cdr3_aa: CASGKDGSLETQYF

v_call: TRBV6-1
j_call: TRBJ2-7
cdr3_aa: CASNRVRGIPDEQYF

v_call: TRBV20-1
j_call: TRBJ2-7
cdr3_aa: CSAGVSHEQYF

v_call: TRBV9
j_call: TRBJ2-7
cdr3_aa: CASSPSRVGEQYF

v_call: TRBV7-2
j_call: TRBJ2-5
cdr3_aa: CASSPSSGQTQYF

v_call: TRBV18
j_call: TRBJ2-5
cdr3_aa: CASSLAPQETQYF